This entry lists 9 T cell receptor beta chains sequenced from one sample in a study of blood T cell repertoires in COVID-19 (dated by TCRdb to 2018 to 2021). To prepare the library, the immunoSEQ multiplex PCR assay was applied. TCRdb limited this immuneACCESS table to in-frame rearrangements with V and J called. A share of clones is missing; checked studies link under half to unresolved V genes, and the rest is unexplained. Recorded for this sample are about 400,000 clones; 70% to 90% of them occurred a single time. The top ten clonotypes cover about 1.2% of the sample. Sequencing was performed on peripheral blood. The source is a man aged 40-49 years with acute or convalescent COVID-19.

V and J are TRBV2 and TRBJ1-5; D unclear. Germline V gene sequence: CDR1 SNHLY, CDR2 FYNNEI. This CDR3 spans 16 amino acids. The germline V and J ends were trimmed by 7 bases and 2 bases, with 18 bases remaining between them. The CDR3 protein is CASMLFPPAGNQPQHF. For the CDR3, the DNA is TGTGCCAGCATGCTTTTCCCCCCCGCAGGCAATCAGCCCCAGCATTTT.

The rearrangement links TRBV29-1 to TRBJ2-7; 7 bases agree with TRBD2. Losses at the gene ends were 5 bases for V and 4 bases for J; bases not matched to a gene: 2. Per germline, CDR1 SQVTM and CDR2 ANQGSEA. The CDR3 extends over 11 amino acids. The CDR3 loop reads CSVSREYEQYF. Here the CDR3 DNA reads TGCAGCGTTTCGCGGGAGTACGAGCAGTACTTC.

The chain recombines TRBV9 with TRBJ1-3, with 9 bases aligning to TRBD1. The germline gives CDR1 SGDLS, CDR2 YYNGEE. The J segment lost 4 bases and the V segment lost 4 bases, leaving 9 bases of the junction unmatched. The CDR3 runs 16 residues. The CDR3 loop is CASSPPDRGGGNTIYF. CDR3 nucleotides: TGTGCCAGCAGCCCGCCGGACAGGGGCGGCGGAAACACCATATATTTT. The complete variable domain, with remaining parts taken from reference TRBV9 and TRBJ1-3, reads DSGVTQTPKHLITATGQRVTLRCSPRSGDLSVYWYQQSLDQGLQFLIQYYNGEERAKGNILERFSAQQFPDLHSELNLSSLELGDSALYFCASSPPDRGGGNTIYFGEGSWLTVV.

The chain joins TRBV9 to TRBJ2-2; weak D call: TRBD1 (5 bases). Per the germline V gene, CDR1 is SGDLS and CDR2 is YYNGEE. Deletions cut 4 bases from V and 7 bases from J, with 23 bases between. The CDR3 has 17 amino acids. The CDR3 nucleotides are TGTGCCAGCAGCCCGATCCCGCGTCTTGTTAGGGGCGGGGAGCTGTTTTTT. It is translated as CASSPIPRLVRGGELFF.

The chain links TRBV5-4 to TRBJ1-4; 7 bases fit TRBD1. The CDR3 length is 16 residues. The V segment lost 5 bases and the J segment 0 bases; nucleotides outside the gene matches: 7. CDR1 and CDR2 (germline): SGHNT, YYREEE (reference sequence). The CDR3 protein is CASSPDRPTTNEKLFF. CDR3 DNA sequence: TGTGCCAGCAGTCCGGACAGGCCCACAACTAATGAAAAACTGTTTTTT.

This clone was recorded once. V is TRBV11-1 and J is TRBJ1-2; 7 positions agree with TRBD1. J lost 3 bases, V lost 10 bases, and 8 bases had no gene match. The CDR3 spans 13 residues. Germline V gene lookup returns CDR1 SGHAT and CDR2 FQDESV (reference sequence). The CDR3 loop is CAISTGPHYGYTF. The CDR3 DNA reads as TGTGCCATATCGACAGGGCCGCACTATGGCTACACCTTC.

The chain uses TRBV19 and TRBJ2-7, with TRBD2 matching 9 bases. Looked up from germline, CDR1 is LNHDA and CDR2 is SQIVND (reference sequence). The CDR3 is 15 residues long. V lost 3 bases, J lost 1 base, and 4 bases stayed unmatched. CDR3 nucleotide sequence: TGTGCCAGTAGTATGGAAAGCGGGAGGTCCTACGAGCAGTACTTC. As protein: CASSMESGRSYEQYF.

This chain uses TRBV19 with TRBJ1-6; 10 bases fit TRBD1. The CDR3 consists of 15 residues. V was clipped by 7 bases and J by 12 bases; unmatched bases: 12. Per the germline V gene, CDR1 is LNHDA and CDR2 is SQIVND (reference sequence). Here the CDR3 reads CASKDRDRGTEPLHF. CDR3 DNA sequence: TGTGCCAGTAAGGATCGGGACAGGGGAACAGAACCCCTCCACTTT.

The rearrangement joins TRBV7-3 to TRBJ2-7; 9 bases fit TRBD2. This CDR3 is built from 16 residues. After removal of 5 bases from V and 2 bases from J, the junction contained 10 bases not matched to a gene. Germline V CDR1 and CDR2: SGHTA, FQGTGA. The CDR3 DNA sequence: TGTGCCAGCAGCCCGGGGCCTAGCGGGACGACCTACGAGCAGTACTTC. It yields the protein CASSPGPSGTTYEQYF.